The entry below gives a single TCR beta chain sequence along with its context. Its matching antigen is unknown. This sample is part of a study of shared clonotypes between healthy human individuals. CD45RO-negative CD8 cells positively selected for CCR7 made up the naive population, which excluded terminally differentiated effector memory CD45RA+ cells. This CDR3 comprises 13 residues. Trimming removed 8 bases at V and 4 bases at J, with 12 bases between. Germline lookup yields CDR1 SGDLS and CDR2 YYNGEE. Study-level results: Sequencing of the sorted subsets was shown by rarefaction to be incomplete despite large depth. Only a few donors were included, so the genetic and exposure-history diversity represented was limited. Apart from blood, nothing was sampled; tissue repertoires likely differ.

The sorted-subset replicate PCRs were given around 190 ng DNA, which is some 29,000 T cell genomes. Sequencing used immunoSEQ multiplex PCR; TCRdb keeps in-frame clones, though not all of them. The sample lists millions of clones, about 94% seen once, with 1% to 1.3% in the top ten. The chain employs TRBV9 and TRBJ2-2, with D perhaps being TRBD1 or TRBD2 (5 bases each). The sequence came from a young man in good health. The sequencing input was naive CD8+ T cells sorted from blood. CDR3 amino acids: CASKPGTTGELFF. The CDR3 DNA reads as TGTGCCAGTAAGCCCGGGACCACCGGGGAGCTGTTTTTT.